These 19 T cell receptor beta chains originate from one sample sequenced in a study of beta chain features in type 1 diabetes. Expressed TCRB transcripts got sequenced, as all isolated RNA was reverse transcribed. Produced via immunoSEQ multiplex PCR; TCRdb's table is partial and in-frame only. The sample carries about 290,000 clones, roughly 8% recorded once. Sequenced: central memory CD4+ T cells from blood. The receptors stem from a woman younger than 35 in good health.

The sample holds a few counts of this clone. The chain links TRBV6-6 to TRBJ2-3; D might be TRBD2 (6 bases). Looked up from germline, CDR1 is MNHNY and CDR2 is SVGAGI (reference sequence). This CDR3 has 15 residues. The V and J ends lost 2 bases and 1 base respectively, with 10 bases between them. The CDR3 protein is CASSYAGGGTDTQYF. CDR3 in DNA: TGTGCCAGCAGTTACGCAGGAGGGGGCACAGATACGCAGTATTTT.

This clone was recorded at least ten times. The chain recombines TRBV13 with TRBJ2-1; 7 bases align to TRBD2. Germline CDR1 reads PRHDT; CDR2 reads FYEKMQ (reference sequence). V dropped 6 bases and J dropped 4; count of bases not matched to a gene: 9. The CDR3 loop spans 15 amino acids. The CDR3 DNA reads as TGTGCCAGCAGTCGGCCAATAGCGGGTTACAATGAGCAGTTCTTC. This encodes CASSRPIAGYNEQFF.

This clone has a count of ten or more. This chain links TRBV27 with TRBJ2-7; 7 bases are shared with TRBD2. This CDR3 comprises 12 residues. The junction had 6 bases not matched to a gene; V was cut back by 7 bases and J by 6 bases. Germline V gene data show CDR1 as MNHEY and CDR2 as SMNVEV (reference sequence). CDR3 bases: TGTGCCAGCACGTCGACGGGGGGCGAGCAGTACGTC. Its protein product is CASTSTGGEQYV.

This clone has only a few counts. The chain links TRBV25-1 to TRBJ2-5; D remains ambiguous. V lost 4 bases, J lost 2 bases, and 14 bases lay in between. Per germline, CDR1 MGHDK and CDR2 SYGVNS. The CDR3 loop spans 15 amino acids. CDR3 loop: CASSGWVETQETQYF. CDR3 coding DNA: TGTGCCAGCAGTGGTTGGGTTGAGACTCAAGAGACCCAGTACTTC.

This clone was found a few times. The rearrangement joins TRBV6-5 to TRBJ2-3, with 7 bases fitting TRBD2. Trimming at V came to 5 bases and at J to 1 base, leaving 6 bases not matched to a gene. Germline V gene sequence: CDR1 MNHEY, CDR2 SVGAGI. The CDR3 has 15 amino acids. The CDR3 nucleotides read TGTGCCAGCAGTAAACCCCGGGGGGGCACAGATACGCAGTATTTT. As protein: CASSKPRGGTDTQYF.

This clone was detected only a few times. The chain carries TRBV9 and TRBJ1-1, with D possibly being TRBD1 (5 bases). This CDR3 has 14 amino acids. V shed 4 bases and J shed 7 bases, with 17 bases lying between them. Germline V gene data show CDR1 as SGDLS and CDR2 as YYNGEE. The CDR3 bases are TGTGCCAGCAGCCAAGGGGCAGGTTACGGTGAAGCTTTCTTT. Translating it yields CASSQGAGYGEAFF.

This clone was seen more than once but under ten times. The rearrangement links TRBV6-6 to TRBJ1-3, with D tentatively TRBD1 (6 bases). The CDR3 is 16 amino acids. Trimming stripped 0 bases from V and 4 bases from J, with 13 bases between. CDR1 is MNHNY and CDR2 is SVGAGI in the germline V gene (reference sequence). The DNA for the CDR3 is TGTGCCAGCAGTTACTCCGCGGCGGGGGCAGGAAACACCATATATTTT. This gives the protein CASSYSAAGAGNTIYF.

This clone was found a few times. The chain carries TRBV6-6 and TRBJ1-2, with a weak D call TRBD1 (6 bases). CDR1 and CDR2 (germline): MNHNY, SVGAGI (reference sequence). Trimming shortened V by 6 bases and J by 8 bases, and 16 bases separated the two germline ends. The CDR3 is 13 amino acids. Here the CDR3 reads CASRPAGEKGYTF. DNA of the CDR3: TGTGCCAGCAGGCCGGCAGGGGAAAAGGGCTACACCTTC.

The chain links TRBV19 to TRBJ2-4, with D possibly TRBD2 on 5 matching bases. CDR3 size: 17 residues. V was clipped by 6 bases and J by 4 bases, with 22 bases between them. Germline CDR1 is LNHDA and CDR2 is SQIVND (reference sequence). The CDR3 protein is CASRPLRAGPYKNIQYF. The CDR3 nucleotides are TGTGCCAGTAGGCCGCTGCGGGCGGGCCCCTATAAAAACATTCAGTACTTC.

This clone appeared a few times. J is TRBJ2-3 and V is TRBV4-1; D might be TRBD1 or TRBD2, each matching 5 bases. Germline CDR1 reads MGHRA; CDR2 reads YSYEKL. V lost 0 bases to trimming and J lost 11 bases, with 12 bases between them. The CDR3 contains 13 residues. This CDR3 reads CASSQDRGRVQYF. DNA for the CDR3: TGCGCCAGCAGCCAAGATCGGGGCAGGGTGCAGTATTTT.

V usage is TRBV9 and J usage is TRBJ2-6, with unresolved D. The length of the CDR3 is 14 residues. Germline CDR1 is SGDLS and CDR2 is YYNGEE. Trimming took 7 bases from V and 0 from J, leaving 8 bases between them. This chain's CDR3 is CASSGDSGANVLTF. The CDR3 bases are TGTGCCAGCTCAGGAGACTCTGGGGCCAACGTCCTGACTTTC.

This clone has just a few counts. V is TRBV9 and J is TRBJ2-1, with D tentatively TRBD2 (6 bases). The CDR3 extends over 13 amino acids. Germline V gives CDR1 SGDLS, CDR2 YYNGEE. Trimming removed 4 bases at V and 4 bases at J, with 9 bases between. CDR3 in DNA: TGTGCCAGCAGCTATGGGACTTACAATGAGCAGTTCTTC. It codes for CASSYGTYNEQFF.

In this sample, this clone turned up a few times. Within the sample, other DNA sequences also encode this same CDR3. J is TRBJ2-1 and V is TRBV7-9; D is perhaps TRBD1 (6 bases). Trimming pared 2 bases from V and 2 bases from J, leaving 7 bases between. Germline values: CDR1 SEHNR, CDR2 FQNEAQ (reference sequence). The CDR3 contains 14 residues. This chain's CDR3 is CASSLRTAYNEQFF. The CDR3 coding sequence is TGTGCCAGCAGCTTACGGACAGCCTACAATGAGCAGTTCTTC.

V is TRBV18 and J is TRBJ1-1; tentative D call: TRBD1 (5 bases). Trimming removed 8 bases at V and 5 bases at J, with 12 bases between. There are 12 residues in the CDR3. The germline gives CDR1 KGHSH, CDR2 LQKENI. In DNA form, the CDR3 reads TGTGCCAGCCGAGGGGCGAGGACTGAAGCTTTCTTT. It encodes CASRGARTEAFF.

This clone showed up just a few times. The chain couples TRBV28 to TRBJ2-3; 7 bases are a match to TRBD2. Germline CDR1 is MDHEN and CDR2 is SYDVKM. CDR3 size: 14 residues. The V segment lost 5 bases and the J segment 2 bases; nucleotides outside the gene matches: 4. This CDR3 is CASSPGTTTDTQYF. The CDR3 region has the DNA TGTGCCAGCAGTCCCGGGACTACCACAGATACGCAGTATTTT.

The V gene is TRBV18, the J gene TRBJ1-1, with D maybe TRBD1 (5 bases). Germline assignment: CDR1 KGHSH and CDR2 LQKENI. V was shortened by 5 bases and J by 4 bases, with 14 bases between the two germline ends. This CDR3 region has 14 residues. The CDR3 region has the DNA TGTGCCAGCTCAACATCCGGGACCCCCACTGAAGCTTTCTTT. It specifies CASSTSGTPTEAFF. Drawing the rest from reference TRBV18 and TRBJ1-1, the complete variable domain is NAGVMQNPRHLVRRRGQEARLRCSPMKGHSHVYWYRQLPEEGLKFMVYLQKENIIDESGMPKERFSAEFPKEGPSILRIQQVVRGDSAAYFCASSTSGTPTEAFFGQGTRLTVV.

This clone was observed at least ten times. The rearrangement links TRBV7-2 to TRBJ2-7, with D perhaps matching TRBD2 (5 bases). This CDR3 spans 14 amino acids. V was trimmed by 2 bases and J by 9 bases, leaving 17 bases between them. CDR1 is SGHTA, CDR2 FQGNSA, per germline. The CDR3 is CASSLPSGSGGQYF. In DNA form, the CDR3 reads TGTGCCAGCAGCTTACCTAGTGGATCTGGAGGGCAGTACTTC.

The chain combines TRBV27 with TRBJ2-7; weak D call: TRBD1 (6 bases). Trimming took 2 bases from V and 3 from J, leaving 11 bases between them. Germline V gives CDR1 MNHEY, CDR2 SMNVEV (reference sequence). This CDR3 contains 14 residues. The CDR3 coding sequence is TGTGCCAGCAGTTTAACAGGGTCGGGCTACGAGCAGTACTTC. It yields the protein CASSLTGSGYEQYF.

This clone has more than one count but fewer than ten. An end of the junction does not agree with germline; a read error may underlie this. The chain's CDR3 is CASSSGASGTSGELFF. The CDR3 DNA reads TGTGCCAGCAGTTCCGGGGCTAGCGGGACTAGTGGGGAGCTGTTTTTT. The chain joins TRBV10-3 to TRBJ2-2; the match to TRBD2 covers 9 bases. The CDR3 contains 16 residues. CDR1 ENHRY and CDR2 SYGVKD come from the germline V gene.